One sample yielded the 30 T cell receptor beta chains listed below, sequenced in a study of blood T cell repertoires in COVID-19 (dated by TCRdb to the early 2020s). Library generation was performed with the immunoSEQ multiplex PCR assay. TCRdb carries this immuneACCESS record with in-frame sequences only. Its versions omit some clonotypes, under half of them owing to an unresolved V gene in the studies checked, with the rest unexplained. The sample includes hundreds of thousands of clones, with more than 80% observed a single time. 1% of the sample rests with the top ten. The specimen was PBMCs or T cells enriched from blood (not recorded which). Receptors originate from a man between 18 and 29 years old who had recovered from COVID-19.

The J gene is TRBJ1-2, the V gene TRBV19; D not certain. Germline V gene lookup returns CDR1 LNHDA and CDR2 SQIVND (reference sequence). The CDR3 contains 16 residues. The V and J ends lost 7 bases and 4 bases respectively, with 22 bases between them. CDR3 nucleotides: TGTGCCAGTATGAGGAAGACGGAGGGAGGCTCCTATGGCTACACCTTC. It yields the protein CASMRKTEGGSYGYTF.

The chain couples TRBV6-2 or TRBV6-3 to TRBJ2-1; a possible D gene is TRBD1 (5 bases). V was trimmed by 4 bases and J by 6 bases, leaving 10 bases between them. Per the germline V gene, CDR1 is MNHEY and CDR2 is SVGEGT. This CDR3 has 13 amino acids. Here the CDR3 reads CASSLGVSNEQFF. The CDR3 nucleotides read TGTGCCAGCAGTTTAGGGGTGAGCAATGAGCAGTTCTTC.

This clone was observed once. The CDR3 nucleotides read TGTGCCACCCAGACTCTTACTAATGAAAAACTGTTTTTT. Amino acid sequence: CATQTLTNEKLFF. The genes are TRBV10-3 and TRBJ1-4; no clear D. Trimming removed 10 bases from V and 2 bases from J, with 11 bases in between. Per the germline V gene, CDR1 is ENHRY and CDR2 is SYGVKD. This CDR3 is 13 amino acids long.

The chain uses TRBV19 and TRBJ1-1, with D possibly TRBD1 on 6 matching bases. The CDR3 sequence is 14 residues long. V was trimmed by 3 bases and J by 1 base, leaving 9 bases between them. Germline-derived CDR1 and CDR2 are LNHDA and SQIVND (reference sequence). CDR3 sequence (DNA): TGTGCCAGTAGTATCCTGGGACAGAACACTGAAGCTTTCTTT. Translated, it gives CASSILGQNTEAFF.

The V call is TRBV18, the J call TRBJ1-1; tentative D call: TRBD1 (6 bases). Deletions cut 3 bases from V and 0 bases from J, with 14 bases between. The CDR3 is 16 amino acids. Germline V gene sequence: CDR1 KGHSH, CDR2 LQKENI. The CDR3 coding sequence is TGTGCCAGCTCACCCGCCGGACAGAAGTTGAACACTGAAGCTTTCTTT. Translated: CASSPAGQKLNTEAFF.

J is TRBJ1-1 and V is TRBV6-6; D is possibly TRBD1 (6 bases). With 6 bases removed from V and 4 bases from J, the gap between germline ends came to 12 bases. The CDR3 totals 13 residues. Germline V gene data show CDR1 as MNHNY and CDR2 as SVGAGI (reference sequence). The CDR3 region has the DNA TGTGCCAGCAGCCAACAGGGTCCCACTGAAGCTTTCTTT. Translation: CASSQQGPTEAFF.

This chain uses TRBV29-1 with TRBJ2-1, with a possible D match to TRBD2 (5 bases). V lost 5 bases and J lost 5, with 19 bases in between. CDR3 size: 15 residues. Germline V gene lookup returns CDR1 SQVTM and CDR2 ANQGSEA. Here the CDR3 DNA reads TGCAGCGTTTCCTCCGATGAAACGAGGGACAATGAGCAGTTCTTC. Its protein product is CSVSSDETRDNEQFF.

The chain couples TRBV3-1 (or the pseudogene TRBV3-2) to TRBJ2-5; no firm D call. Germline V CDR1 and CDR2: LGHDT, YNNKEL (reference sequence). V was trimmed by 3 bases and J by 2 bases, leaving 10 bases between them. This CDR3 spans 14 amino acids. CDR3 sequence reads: CASSHALSQETQYF. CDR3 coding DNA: TGTGCCAGCAGCCATGCACTTTCACAAGAGACCCAGTACTTC.

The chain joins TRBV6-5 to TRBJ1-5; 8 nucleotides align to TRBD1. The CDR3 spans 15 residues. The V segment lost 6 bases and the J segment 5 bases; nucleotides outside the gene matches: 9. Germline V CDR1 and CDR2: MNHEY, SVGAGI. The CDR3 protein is CASRRTGREDQPQHF. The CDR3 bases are TGTGCCAGCAGGCGGACAGGGAGGGAAGATCAGCCCCAGCATTTT.

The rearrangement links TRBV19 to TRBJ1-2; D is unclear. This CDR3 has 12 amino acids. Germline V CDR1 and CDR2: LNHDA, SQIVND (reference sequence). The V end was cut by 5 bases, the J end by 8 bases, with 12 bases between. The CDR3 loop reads CASSYVGRGYTF. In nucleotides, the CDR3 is TGTGCCAGTAGTTATGTGGGGAGAGGCTACACCTTC.

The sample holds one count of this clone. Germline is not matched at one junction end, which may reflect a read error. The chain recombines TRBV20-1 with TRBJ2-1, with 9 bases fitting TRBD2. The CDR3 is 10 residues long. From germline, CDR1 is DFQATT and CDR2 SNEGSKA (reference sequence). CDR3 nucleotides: TGCAGTGCCGTAGCGGGAGCCGGCGTCTTC. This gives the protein CSAVAGAGVF.

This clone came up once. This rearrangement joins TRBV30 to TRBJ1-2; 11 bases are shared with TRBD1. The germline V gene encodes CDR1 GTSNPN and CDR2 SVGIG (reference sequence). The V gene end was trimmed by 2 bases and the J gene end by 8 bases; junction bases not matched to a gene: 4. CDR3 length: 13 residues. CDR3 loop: CAWSRGQGEGYTF. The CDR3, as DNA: TGTGCCTGGAGTAGGGGACAGGGGGAAGGCTACACCTTC.

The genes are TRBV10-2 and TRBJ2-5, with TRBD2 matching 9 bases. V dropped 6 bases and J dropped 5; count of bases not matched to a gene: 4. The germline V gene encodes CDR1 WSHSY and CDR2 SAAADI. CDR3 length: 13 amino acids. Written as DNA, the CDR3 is TGCGCCAGCAGGACTAGCGGTGGTGAGACCCAGTACTTC. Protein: CASRTSGGETQYF.

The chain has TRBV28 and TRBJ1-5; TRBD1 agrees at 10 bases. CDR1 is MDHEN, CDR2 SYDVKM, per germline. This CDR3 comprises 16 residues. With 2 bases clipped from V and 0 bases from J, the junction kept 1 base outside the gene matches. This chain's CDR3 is CASSLRQGASNQPQHF. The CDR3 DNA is TGTGCCAGCAGTTTAAGACAGGGGGCTAGCAATCAGCCCCAGCATTTT.

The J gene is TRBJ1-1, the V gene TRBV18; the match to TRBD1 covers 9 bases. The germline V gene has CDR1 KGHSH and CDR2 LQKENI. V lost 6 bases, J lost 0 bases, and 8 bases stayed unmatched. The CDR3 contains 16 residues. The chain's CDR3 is CASSIPGTGMNTEAFF. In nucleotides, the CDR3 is TGTGCCAGCTCGATCCCCGGGACAGGGATGAACACTGAAGCTTTCTTT.

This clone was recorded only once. The CDR3 DNA reads as TGCAGCGCCCGACTAGCGGACCAAGAGACCCAGTACTTC. Translation gives CSARLADQETQYF. The chain is built from TRBV29-1 and TRBJ2-5; 9 bases are a match to TRBD2. The CDR3 contains 13 residues. Germline assignment: CDR1 SQVTM and CDR2 ANQGSEA. V was pared by 7 bases and J by 0 bases, with 3 bases of the junction left unmatched.

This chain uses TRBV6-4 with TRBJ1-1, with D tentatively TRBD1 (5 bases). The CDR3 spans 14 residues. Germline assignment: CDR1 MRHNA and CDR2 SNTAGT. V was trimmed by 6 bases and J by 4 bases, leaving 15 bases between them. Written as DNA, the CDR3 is TGTGCCAGCAGACCTGGTAGGGGCGGCACTGAAGCTTTCTTT. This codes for CASRPGRGGTEAFF.

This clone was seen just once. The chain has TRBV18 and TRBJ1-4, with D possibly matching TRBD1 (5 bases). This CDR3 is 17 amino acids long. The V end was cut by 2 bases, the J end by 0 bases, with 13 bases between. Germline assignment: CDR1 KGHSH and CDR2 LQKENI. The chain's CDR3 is CASSPVASGTTNEKLFF. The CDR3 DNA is TGTGCCAGCTCACCAGTCGCTTCAGGGACAACTAATGAAAAACTGTTTTTT.

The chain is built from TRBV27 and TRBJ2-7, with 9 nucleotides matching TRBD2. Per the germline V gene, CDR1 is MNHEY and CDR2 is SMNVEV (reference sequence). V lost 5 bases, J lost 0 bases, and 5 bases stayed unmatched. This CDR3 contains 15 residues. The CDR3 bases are TGTGCCAGCAGTCTACAACTAGCGGGCTCCTACGAGCAGTACTTC. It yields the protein CASSLQLAGSYEQYF.

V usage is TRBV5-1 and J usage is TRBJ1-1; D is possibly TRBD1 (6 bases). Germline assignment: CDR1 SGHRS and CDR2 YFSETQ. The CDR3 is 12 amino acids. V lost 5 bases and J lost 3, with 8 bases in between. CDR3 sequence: CASRGGDTEAFF. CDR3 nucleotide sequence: TGCGCCAGCAGAGGGGGGGACACTGAAGCTTTCTTT.

CDR3: CASSFEDSSGANVLTF. The CDR3 DNA follows: TGTGCCAGCAGCTTCGAGGACAGTTCTGGGGCCAACGTCCTGACTTTC. The chain has TRBV5-5 and TRBJ2-6; a weak D match, TRBD1 (6 bases). CDR1 is SGHKS, CDR2 YYEKEE, per germline (reference sequence). The CDR3 consists of 16 residues. Trimming left V 2 bases short and J 1 base short, with 10 bases between. Full variable domain (missing parts from reference TRBV5-5 and TRBJ2-6): DAGVTQSPTHLIKTRGQQVTLRCSPISGHKSVSWYQQVLGQGPQFIFQYYEKEERGRGNFPDRFSARQFPNYSSELNVNALLLGDSALYLCASSFEDSSGANVLTFGAGSRLTVL.

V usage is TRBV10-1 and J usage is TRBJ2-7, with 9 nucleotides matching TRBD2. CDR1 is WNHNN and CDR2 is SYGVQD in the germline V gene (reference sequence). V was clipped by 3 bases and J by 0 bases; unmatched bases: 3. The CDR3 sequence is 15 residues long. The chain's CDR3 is CASSDSAGGSYEQYF. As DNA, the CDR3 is TGCGCCAGCAGTGACTCAGCGGGGGGCTCCTACGAGCAGTACTTC.

CDR3 amino acids: CASSSRRLAGVREQFF. The CDR3 DNA follows: TGTGCCAGCAGCTCGAGGCGGCTAGCGGGAGTTCGTGAGCAGTTCTTC. The V call is TRBV7-9, the J call TRBJ2-1; 10 nucleotides align to TRBD2. CDR1 and CDR2 from the germline V gene are SEHNR and FQNEAQ (reference sequence). The CDR3 has 16 amino acids. The junction had 12 bases not matched to a gene; V was cut back by 4 bases and J by 9 bases.

CDR3: CASSLGGTDTDTQYF. In nucleotides, the CDR3 is TGTGCCAGCAGCTTAGGAGGGACAGACACAGATACGCAGTATTTT. The chain uses TRBV7-7 and TRBJ2-3; 7 bases fit TRBD1. The germline V gene encodes CDR1 SSHAT and CDR2 FNYEAQ (reference sequence). The CDR3 runs to 15 residues. V was clipped by 1 base and J by 2 bases; unmatched bases: 3.

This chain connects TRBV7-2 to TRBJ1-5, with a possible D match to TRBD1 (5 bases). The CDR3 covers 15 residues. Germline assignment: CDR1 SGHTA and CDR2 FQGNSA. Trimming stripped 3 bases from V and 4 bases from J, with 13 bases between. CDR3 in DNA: TGTGCCAGCAGCTTGGGGGGGTTTAGAAATCAGCCCCAGCATTTT. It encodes CASSLGGFRNQPQHF. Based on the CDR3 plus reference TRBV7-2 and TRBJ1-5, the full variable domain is GAGVSQSPSNKVTEKGKDVELRCDPISGHTALYWYRQSLGQGLEFLIYFQGNSAPDKSGLPSDRFSAERTGGSVSTLTIQRTQQEDSAVYLCASSLGGFRNQPQHFGDGTRLSIL.

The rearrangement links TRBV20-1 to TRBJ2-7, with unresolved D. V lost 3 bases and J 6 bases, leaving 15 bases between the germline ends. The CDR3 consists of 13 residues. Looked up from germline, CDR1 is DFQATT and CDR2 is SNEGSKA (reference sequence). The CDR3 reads CSASLGPSREQYF. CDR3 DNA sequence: TGCAGTGCTAGTCTTGGCCCCTCTCGCGAGCAGTACTTC.

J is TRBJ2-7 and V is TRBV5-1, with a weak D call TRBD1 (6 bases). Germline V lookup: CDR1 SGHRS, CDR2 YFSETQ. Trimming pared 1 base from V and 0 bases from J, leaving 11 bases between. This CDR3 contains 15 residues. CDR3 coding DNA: TGCGCCAGCAGCTTGACAGGGAGCAGCTCCTACGAGCAGTACTTC. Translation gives CASSLTGSSSYEQYF.

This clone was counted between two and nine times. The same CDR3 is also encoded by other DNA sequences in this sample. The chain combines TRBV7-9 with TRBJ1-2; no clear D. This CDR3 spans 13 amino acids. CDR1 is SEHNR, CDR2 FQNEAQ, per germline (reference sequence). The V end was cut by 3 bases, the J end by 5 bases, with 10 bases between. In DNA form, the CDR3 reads TGTGCCAGCAGCTTGGCGGGAGGGTATGGCTACACCTTC. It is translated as CASSLAGGYGYTF.

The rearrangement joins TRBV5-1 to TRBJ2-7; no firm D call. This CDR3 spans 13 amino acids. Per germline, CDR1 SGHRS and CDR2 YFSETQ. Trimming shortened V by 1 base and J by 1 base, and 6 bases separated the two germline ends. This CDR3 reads CASSLTDSYEQYF. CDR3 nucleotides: TGCGCCAGCAGCTTGACTGATTCCTACGAGCAGTACTTC.

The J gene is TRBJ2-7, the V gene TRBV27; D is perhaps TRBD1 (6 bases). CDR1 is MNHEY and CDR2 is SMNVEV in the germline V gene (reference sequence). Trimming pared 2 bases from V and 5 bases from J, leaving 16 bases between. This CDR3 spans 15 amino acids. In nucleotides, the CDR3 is TGTGCCAGCAGTTTAGCCACAGGGTTGTTCAACGAGCAGTACTTC. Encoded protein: CASSLATGLFNEQYF.